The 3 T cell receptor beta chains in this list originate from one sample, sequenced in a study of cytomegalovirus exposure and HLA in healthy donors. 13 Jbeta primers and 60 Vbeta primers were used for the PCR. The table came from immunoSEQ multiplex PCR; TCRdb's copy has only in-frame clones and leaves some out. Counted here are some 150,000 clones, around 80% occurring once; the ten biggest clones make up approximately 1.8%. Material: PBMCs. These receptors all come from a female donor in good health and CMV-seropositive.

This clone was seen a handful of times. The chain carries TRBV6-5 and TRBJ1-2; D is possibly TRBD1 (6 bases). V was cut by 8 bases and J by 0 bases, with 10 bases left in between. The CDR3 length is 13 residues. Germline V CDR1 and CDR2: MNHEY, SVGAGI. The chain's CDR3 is CASFGTTNYGYTF. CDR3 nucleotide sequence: TGTGCCAGCTTCGGGACAACTAACTATGGCTACACCTTC.

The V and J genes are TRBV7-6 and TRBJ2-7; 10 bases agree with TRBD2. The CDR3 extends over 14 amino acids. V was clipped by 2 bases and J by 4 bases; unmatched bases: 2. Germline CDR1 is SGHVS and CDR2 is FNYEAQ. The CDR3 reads CASSLSGGGYEQYF. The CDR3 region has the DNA TGTGCCAGCAGCTTAAGCGGGGGGGGTTACGAGCAGTACTTC.

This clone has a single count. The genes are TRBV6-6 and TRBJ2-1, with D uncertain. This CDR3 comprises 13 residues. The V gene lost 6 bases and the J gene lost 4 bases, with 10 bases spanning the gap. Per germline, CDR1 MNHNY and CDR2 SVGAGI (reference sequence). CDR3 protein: CASRLAEYNEQFF. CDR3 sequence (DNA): TGTGCCAGCAGACTTGCCGAGTACAATGAGCAGTTCTTC.